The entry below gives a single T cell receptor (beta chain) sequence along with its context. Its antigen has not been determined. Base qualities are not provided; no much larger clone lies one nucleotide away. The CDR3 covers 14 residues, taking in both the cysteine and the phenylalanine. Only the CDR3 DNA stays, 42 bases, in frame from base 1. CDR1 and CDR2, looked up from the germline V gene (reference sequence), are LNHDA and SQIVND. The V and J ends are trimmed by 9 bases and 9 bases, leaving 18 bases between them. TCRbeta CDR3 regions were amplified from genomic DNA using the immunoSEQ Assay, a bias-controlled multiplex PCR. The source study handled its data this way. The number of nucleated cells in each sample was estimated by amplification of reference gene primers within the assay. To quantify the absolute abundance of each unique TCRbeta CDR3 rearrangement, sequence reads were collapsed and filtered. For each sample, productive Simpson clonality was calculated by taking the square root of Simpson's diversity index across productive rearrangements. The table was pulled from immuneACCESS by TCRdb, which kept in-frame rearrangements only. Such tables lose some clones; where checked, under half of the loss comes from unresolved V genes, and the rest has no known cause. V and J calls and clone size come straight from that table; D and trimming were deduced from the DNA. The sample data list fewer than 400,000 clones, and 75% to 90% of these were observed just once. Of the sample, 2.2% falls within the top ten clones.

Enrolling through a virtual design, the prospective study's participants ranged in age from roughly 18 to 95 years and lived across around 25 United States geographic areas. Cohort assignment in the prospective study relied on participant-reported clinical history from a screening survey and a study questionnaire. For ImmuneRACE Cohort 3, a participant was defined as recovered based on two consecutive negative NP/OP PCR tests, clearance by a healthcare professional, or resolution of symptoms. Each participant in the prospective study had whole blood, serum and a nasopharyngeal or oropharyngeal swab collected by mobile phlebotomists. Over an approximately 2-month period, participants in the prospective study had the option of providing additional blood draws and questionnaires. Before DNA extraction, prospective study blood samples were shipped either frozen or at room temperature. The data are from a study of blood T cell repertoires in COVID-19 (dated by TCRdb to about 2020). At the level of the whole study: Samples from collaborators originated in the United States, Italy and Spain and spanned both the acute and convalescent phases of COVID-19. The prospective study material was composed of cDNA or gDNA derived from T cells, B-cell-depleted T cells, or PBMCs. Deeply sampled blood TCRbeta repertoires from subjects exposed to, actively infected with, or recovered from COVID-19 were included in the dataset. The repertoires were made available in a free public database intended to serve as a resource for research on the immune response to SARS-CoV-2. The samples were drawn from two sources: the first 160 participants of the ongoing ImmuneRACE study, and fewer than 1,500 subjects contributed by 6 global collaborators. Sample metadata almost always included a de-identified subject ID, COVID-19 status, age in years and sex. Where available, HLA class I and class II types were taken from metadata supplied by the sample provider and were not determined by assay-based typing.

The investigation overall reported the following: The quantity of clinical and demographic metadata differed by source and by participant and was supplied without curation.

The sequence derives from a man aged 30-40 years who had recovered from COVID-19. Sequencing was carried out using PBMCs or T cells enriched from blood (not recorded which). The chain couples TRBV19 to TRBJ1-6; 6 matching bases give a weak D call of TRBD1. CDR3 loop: CARNRDGLGSPLHF. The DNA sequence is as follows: TGTGCCAGGAACAGGGATGGGCTTGGTTCACCCCTCCACTTT.